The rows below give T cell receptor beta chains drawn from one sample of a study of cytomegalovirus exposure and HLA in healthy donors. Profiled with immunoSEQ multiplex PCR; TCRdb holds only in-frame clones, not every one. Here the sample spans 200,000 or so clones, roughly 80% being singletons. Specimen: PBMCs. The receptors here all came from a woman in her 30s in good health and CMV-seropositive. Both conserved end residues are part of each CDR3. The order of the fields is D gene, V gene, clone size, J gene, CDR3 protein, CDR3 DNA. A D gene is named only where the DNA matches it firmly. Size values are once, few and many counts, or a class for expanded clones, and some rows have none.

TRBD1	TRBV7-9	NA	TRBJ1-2	CASSLDRAYGYTF	TGTGCCAGCAGCTTGGACAGGGCATATGGCTACACCTTC
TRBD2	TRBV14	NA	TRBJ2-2	CASSQGLAEAGELFF	TGTGCCAGCAGCCAGGGACTAGCTGAAGCCGGGGAGCTGTTTTTT
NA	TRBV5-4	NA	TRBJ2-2	CASSQSGPTMNTGELFF	TGTGCCAGCAGCCAAAGCGGGCCAACAATGAACACCGGGGAGCTGTTTTTT
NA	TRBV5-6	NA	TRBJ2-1	CASSFFNEQFF	TGTGCCAGCAGCTTCTTCAATGAGCAGTTCTTC
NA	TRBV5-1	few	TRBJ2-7	CASSTEGLDEQYF	TGCGCCAGCAGTACTGAAGGACTCGACGAGCAGTACTTC
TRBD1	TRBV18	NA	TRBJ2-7	CASSPQAQGMSYEQYF	TGTGCCAGCTCACCTCAGGCACAGGGGATGTCCTACGAGCAGTACTTC
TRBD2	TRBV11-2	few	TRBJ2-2	CASSLAGLRGELFF	TGTGCCAGCAGCTTAGCGGGACTAAGAGGGGAGCTGTTTTTT
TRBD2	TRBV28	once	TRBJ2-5	CASSTGLAGGWEETQYF	TGTGCCAGCAGTACGGGACTAGCGGGAGGGTGGGAGGAGACCCAGTACTTC
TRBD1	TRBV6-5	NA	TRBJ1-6	CASRRTGTLNSPLHF	TGTGCCAGCAGGAGGACAGGGACGCTTAATTCACCCCTCCACTTT
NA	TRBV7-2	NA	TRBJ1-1	CASSLVGSTEAFF	TGTGCCAGCAGCTTAGTTGGGAGCACTGAAGCTTTCTTT
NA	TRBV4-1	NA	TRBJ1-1	CASSPLLHGNTEAFF	TGCGCCAGCAGCCCCCTTCTCCACGGGAACACTGAAGCTTTCTTT
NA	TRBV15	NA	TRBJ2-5	CATSRDDRSEQYF	TGTGCCACCAGCAGAGATGACAGATCTGAGCAGTACTTC
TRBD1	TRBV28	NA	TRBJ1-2	CASSRTGGAYGYTF	TGTGCCAGCAGCAGGACAGGGGGCGCCTATGGCTACACCTTC
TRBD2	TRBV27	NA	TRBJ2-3	CASSFSSGGLSVGTDTQYF	TGTGCCAGCAGTTTCTCTAGCGGGGGGTTATCCGTGGGCACAGATACGCAGTATTTT
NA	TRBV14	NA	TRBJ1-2	CASSQDLRIGYTF	TGTGCCAGCAGCCAAGATCTAAGAATCGGCTACACCTTC
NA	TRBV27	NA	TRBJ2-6	CASSFGAGANVLTF	TGTGCCAGCAGTTTCGGGGCTGGGGCCAACGTCCTGACTTTC
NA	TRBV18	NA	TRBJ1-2	CASSPQAYRYTF	TGTGCCAGCTCACCCCAGGCATATCGCTACACCTTC
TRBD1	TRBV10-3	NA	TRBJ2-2	CAIKGPTGGTTGELFF	TGTGCCATCAAGGGGCCTACAGGGGGGACCACCGGGGAGCTGTTTTTT
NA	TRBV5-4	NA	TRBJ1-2	CASNLQGPDYGYTF	TGTGCCAGCAACTTACAGGGCCCCGACTATGGCTACACCTTC
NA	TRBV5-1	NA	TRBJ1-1	CASDLTGSPSVSEAFF	TGCGCCAGCGACCTTACAGGGAGCCCCTCCGTTTCTGAAGCTTTCTTT
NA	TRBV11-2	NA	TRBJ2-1	CASSLMGGQISYNEQFF	TGTGCCAGCAGCTTAATGGGGGGACAGATTTCCTACAATGAGCAGTTCTTC
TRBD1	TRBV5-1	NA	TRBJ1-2	CASSGGQGEVGYTF	TGCGCCAGCAGCGGGGGACAGGGGGAGGTTGGCTACACCTTC
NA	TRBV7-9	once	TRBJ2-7	CASSRGSYEQYF	TGTGCCAGCAGCCGCGGATCCTACGAGCAGTACTTC
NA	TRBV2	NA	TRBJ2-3	CASRGTVDTQYF	TGTGCCAGCAGAGGGACTGTGGATACGCAGTATTTT
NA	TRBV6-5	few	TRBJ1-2	CASSYLSDYGYTF	TGTGCCAGCAGTTACCTCTCAGACTATGGCTACACCTTC
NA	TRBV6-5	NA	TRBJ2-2	CASSPLQVGELFF	TGTGCCAGCAGTCCTCTCCAGGTCGGGGAGCTGTTTTTT
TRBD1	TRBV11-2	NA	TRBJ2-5	CASSYFRGTGGETQYF	TGTGCCAGCAGCTATTTCAGGGGCACAGGGGGAGAGACCCAGTACTTC
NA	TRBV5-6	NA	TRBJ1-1	CASSLSSGLFSEAFF	TGTGCCAGCAGCTTGTCCTCGGGTTTGTTCTCTGAAGCTTTCTTT
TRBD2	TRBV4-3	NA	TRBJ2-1	CASSQIVRGGNEQFF	TGCGCCAGCAGCCAAATTGTGCGGGGGGGCAATGAGCAGTTCTTC
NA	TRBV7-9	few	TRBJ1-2	CASSLHGAGRNGYGYTF	TGTGCCAGCAGCTTACACGGGGCGGGGAGGAACGGCTATGGCTACACCTTC
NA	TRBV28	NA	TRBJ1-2	CASSLTLVAGVYGYTF	TGTGCCAGCAGTTTAACCCTCGTCGCGGGGGTCTATGGCTACACCTTC
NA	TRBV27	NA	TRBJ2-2	CASSLDADTGELFF	TGTGCCAGCAGTTTAGATGCGGACACCGGGGAGCTGTTTTTT
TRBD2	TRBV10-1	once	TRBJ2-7	CASSGGLAGIEQYF	TGCGCCAGCAGTGGAGGACTAGCGGGCATCGAGCAGTACTTC
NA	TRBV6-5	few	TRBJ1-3	CASSHSGAEGNTIYF	TGTGCCAGCAGTCACTCAGGGGCAGAGGGAAACACCATATATTTT
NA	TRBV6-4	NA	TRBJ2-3	CASSDSAGRLDTQYF	TGTGCCAGCAGTGACTCGGCTGGGAGATTAGATACGCAGTATTTT
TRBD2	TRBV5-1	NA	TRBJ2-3	CASSLTSGTITDTQYF	TGCGCCAGCAGCTTGACTAGCGGGACGATCACAGATACGCAGTATTTT
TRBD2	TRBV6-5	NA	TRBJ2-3	CASSLAAGDTQYF	TGTGCCAGCAGCCTAGCGGCCGGAGATACGCAGTATTTT
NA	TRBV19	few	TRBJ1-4	CASSTGTGEKLFF	TGTGCCAGTAGTACCGGGACTGGTGAAAAACTGTTTTTT
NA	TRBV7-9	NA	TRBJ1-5	CASSPTSREGQPQHF	TGTGCCAGCAGCCCTACTAGCAGGGAGGGTCAGCCCCAGCATTTT